The present entry profiles one T cell receptor beta chain with its context. The record originates from a study of T-cell memory formation after mild COVID-19. The ends were cut back, 4 bases at V and 1 base at J, with 11 bases in the middle. This CDR3 has 14 amino acids. Per the germline V gene, CDR1 is LGHNA and CDR2 is YSLEER. In TCRdb, the 5' RACE reads were re-called with MiXCR into one record per CDR3 protein. This sample yields 110,000 to 150,000 distinct CDR3 sequences, of which 11% to 15% are seen a single time; about 30% belongs to the top ten. The chain uses TRBV4-3 and TRBJ2-7, with a weak D call TRBD1 (6 bases). Specimen: PBMCs or a T cell subset sorted from them (not recorded which). The receptor was derived from an adult woman who had mild COVID-19 (a few samples of this study predate the infection). Cell type and time point are not known. In DNA form, the CDR3 reads TGCGCCAGCAGCCCTGGGACAAAATCCTACGAGCAGTACTTC. Its protein product is CASSPGTKSYEQYF.